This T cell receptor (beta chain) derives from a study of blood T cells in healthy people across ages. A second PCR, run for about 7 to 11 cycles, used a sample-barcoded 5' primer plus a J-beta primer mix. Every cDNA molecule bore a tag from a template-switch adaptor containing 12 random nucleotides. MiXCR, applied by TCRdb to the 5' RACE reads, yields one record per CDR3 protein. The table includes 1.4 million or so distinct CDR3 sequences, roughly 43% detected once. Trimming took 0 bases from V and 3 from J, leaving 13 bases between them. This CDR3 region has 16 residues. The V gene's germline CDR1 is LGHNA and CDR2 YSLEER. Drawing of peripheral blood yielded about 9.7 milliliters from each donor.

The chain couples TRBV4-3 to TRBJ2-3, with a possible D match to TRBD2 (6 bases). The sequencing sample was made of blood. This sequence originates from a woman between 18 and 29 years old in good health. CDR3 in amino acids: CASSQEVAGITDTQYF. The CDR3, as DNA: TGCGCCAGCAGCCAAGAGGTGGCGGGGATTACAGATACGCAGTATTTT.